This paragraph reports one TCR beta chain. What it binds is not known. This sample is drawn from a study of T cells in localized non-small cell lung cancer. General observations from the study: The greatest T cell clonality was found in uninvolved adjacent lung (higher than in tumor). Density of T cells in blood, when higher, went with longer overall survival. Without multi-region sequencing, intratumor heterogeneity could not be excluded.

Using immunoSEQ multiplex PCR, the repertoire was profiled, and TCRdb retains in-frame clones only, with some absent. The repertoire holds 1,100 to 1,500 clones, with roughly 24% as singletons. In germline, CDR1 is LNHDA, CDR2 SQIVND (reference sequence). This CDR3 has 13 residues. V was clipped by 7 bases and J by 3 bases; unmatched bases: 4. Adjacent lung was taken at least 2 cm from the tumor margin, free of atypia. This chain connects TRBV19 to TRBJ2-3, with TRBD1 identical over 7 bases. The sequenced sample was normal lung tissue next to the tumor, obtained before any cancer treatment. The clonotype originates from a male donor at least 60 years old with stage III squamous cell lung carcinoma. The CDR3 is CASKVRGTDTQYF. CDR3 in DNA: TGTGCCAGTAAGGTCAGGGGGACAGATACGCAGTATTTT.